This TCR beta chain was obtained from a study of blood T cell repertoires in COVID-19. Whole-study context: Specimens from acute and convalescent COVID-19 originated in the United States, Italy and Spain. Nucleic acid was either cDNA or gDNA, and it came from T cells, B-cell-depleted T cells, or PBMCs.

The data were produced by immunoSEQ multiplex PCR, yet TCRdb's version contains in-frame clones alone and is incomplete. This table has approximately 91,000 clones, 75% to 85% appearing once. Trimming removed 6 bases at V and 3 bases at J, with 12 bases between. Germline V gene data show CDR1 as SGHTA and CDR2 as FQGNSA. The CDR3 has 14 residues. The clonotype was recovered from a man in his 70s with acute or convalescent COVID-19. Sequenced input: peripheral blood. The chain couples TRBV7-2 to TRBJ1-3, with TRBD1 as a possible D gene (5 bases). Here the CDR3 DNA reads TGTGCCAGCAGACCCCCCGGGGGTGGAAACACCATATATTTT. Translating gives CASRPPGGGNTIYF.